A single sample is the source of the 29 T cell receptor beta chains below, sequenced in a study of blood T cell repertoires in COVID-19. TCRdb's copy holds only in-frame clones and misses some; the assay was immunoSEQ multiplex PCR. The sample yields about 220,000 clones, approximately 79% seen once. Sample: peripheral blood. Receptor source: a human donor in a cohort sampled during active COVID-19.

The count of this clone is one. V usage is TRBV4-3 and J usage is TRBJ2-3, with a possible D match to TRBD1 (5 bases). CDR3 size: 14 residues. Trimming cost V 1 base and J 8 bases, with 13 bases left between them. CDR1 LGHNA and CDR2 YSLEER come from the germline V gene. CDR3 region: CASSQVIGAGTQYF. The CDR3 coding sequence is TGCGCCAGCAGCCAAGTAATAGGGGCAGGTACGCAGTATTTT.

The table lists this clone with a few counts. This chain's CDR3 is CASRLTSQPQHF. CDR3 DNA sequence: TGTGCCAGCAGACTGACAAGTCAGCCCCAGCATTTT. This chain joins TRBV2 and TRBJ1-5, with unresolved D. Trimming took 6 bases from V and 6 from J, leaving 9 bases between them. CDR1 is SNHLY, CDR2 FYNNEI, per germline. This CDR3 region has 12 residues.

This clone was recorded only once. V usage is TRBV30 and J usage is TRBJ1-3, with a tentative D call TRBD1 (6 bases). Per germline, CDR1 GTSNPN and CDR2 SVGIG (reference sequence). V gave up 2 bases and J gave up 3 bases, with 17 bases separating them. CDR3 length: 16 amino acids. CDR3 nucleotide sequence: TGTGCCTGGAGTCCCCAAGGACAGATAATTGGAAACACCATATATTTT. This gives the protein CAWSPQGQIIGNTIYF.

The genes are TRBV27 and TRBJ1-1, with D possibly TRBD1 on 5 matching bases. This CDR3 region has 14 residues. Germline CDR1 MNHEY, CDR2 SMNVEV (reference sequence). Between the trimmed V and J ends, which lost 3 bases and 6 bases, there was a span of 14 bases. As DNA, the CDR3 is TGTGCCAGCAGTTTTCGGGGGAGCGTCGCTGAAGCTTTCTTT. Amino acids: CASSFRGSVAEAFF.

This clone was counted at least ten times. The gene calls are TRBV28 and TRBJ2-1; 8 bases agree with TRBD2. V trimming: 2 bases; J trimming: 7 bases; junction bases outside the gene matches: 7. Germline-derived CDR1 and CDR2 are MDHEN and SYDVKM. CDR3 length: 15 amino acids. The CDR3 bases are TGTGCCAGCAGTTTAGCGGGAGGTGTGGTGAATGAGCAGTTCTTC. This encodes CASSLAGGVVNEQFF.

On this clone: Other DNA sequences in this specimen translate into the identical CDR3. The V gene is TRBV19, the J gene TRBJ1-1; 7 bases line up with TRBD1. The CDR3 covers 14 residues. Germline assignment: CDR1 LNHDA and CDR2 SQIVND (reference sequence). The V gene end was trimmed by 1 base and the J gene end by 2 bases; junction bases not matched to a gene: 1. CDR3 loop: CASSIGTGNTEAFF. In DNA, the CDR3 is TGTGCCAGTAGTATAGGGACAGGTAACACTGAAGCTTTCTTT.

The chain combines TRBV3-1 (or the pseudogene TRBV3-2) with TRBJ2-7, with 7 positions matching TRBD2. The V segment lost 4 bases and the J segment 4 bases; nucleotides outside the gene matches: 4. The germline V gene encodes CDR1 LGHDT and CDR2 YNNKEL (reference sequence). The CDR3 is made up of 13 amino acids. This CDR3 reads CASSLTSVYEQYF. The CDR3 nucleotides read TGTGCCAGCAGCCTCACTAGCGTATACGAGCAGTACTTC.

This clone appeared a few times. V and J are TRBV18 and TRBJ2-7; D perhaps matches TRBD1 (8 bases). CDR1 is KGHSH, CDR2 LQKENI, per germline. The V end lost 6 bases, the J end lost 5 bases, and 17 bases lay between the germline ends. This CDR3 has 14 residues. DNA of the CDR3: TGTGCCAGCTCCCCCGGACAGGGAGGGCACGAGCAGTACTTC. It is translated as CASSPGQGGHEQYF.

V usage is TRBV4-3 and J usage is TRBJ2-5; TRBD2 might be the D (6 bases). Trimming pared 1 base from V and 3 bases from J, leaving 15 bases between. Germline V gives CDR1 LGHNA, CDR2 YSLEER. The CDR3 is 16 amino acids. CDR3 nucleotide sequence: TGCGCCAGCAGCCAAGGGGTGGGGGGAGTAAAAGAGACCCAGTACTTC. Translated: CASSQGVGGVKETQYF.

The J gene is TRBJ1-5, the V gene TRBV6-2 or TRBV6-3, with TRBD1 matching over 12 bases. The V gene end was trimmed by 6 bases and the J gene end by 0 bases; junction bases not matched to a gene: 9. The germline gives CDR1 MNHEY, CDR2 SVGEGT. The CDR3 sequence is 18 residues long. The CDR3 reads CASSRDRGRQYSNQPQHF. DNA for the CDR3: TGTGCCAGCAGCAGGGACAGGGGGCGACAGTATAGCAATCAGCCCCAGCATTTT.

The chain recombines TRBV28 with TRBJ1-5, with TRBD1 matching over 8 bases. Germline assignment: CDR1 MDHEN and CDR2 SYDVKM. The CDR3 is made up of 15 amino acids. V lost 5 bases, J lost 6 bases, and 9 bases stayed unmatched. CDR3 protein: CASSDVDRGAQPQHF. The CDR3 nucleotides are TGTGCCAGCAGTGACGTCGACAGGGGCGCTCAGCCCCAGCATTTT.

V is TRBV18 and J is TRBJ1-1, with 9 bases identical to TRBD1. This CDR3 comprises 14 residues. In germline, CDR1 is KGHSH, CDR2 LQKENI. With V trimmed by 4 bases and J by 5 bases, 5 bases remained unmatched. CDR3 bases: TGTGCCAGCTCACGGGACAGGGTAGGGACTGAAGCTTTCTTT. Protein: CASSRDRVGTEAFF. Combining the CDR3 with reference TRBV18 and TRBJ1-1 gives the whole variable domain NAGVMQNPRHLVRRRGQEARLRCSPMKGHSHVYWYRQLPEEGLKFMVYLQKENIIDESGMPKERFSAEFPKEGPSILRIQQVVRGDSAAYFCASSRDRVGTEAFFGQGTRLTVV.

The chain recombines TRBV24-1 with TRBJ2-1; the D gene is possibly TRBD1 (6 bases). This CDR3 is built from 16 residues. The V gene's germline CDR1 is KGHDR and CDR2 SFDVKD. V shed 4 bases and J shed 4 bases, with 16 bases lying between them. The CDR3 coding sequence is TGTGCCACCAGTGACCAACAGGGCTTTACTTACAATGAGCAGTTCTTC. It yields the protein CATSDQQGFTYNEQFF.

In DNA, the CDR3 is TGTGCCAGCACGTGGGGCGGATCCGAAGCCCAGTACTTC. As protein: CASTWGGSEAQYF. The chain links TRBV7-9 to TRBJ2-5; perhaps TRBD1 as D (5 bases). Germline CDR1 reads SEHNR; CDR2 reads FQNEAQ (reference sequence). The CDR3 loop spans 13 amino acids. V was pared by 7 bases and J by 9 bases, with 18 bases between.

This chain joins TRBV5-1 and TRBJ1-1; 8 nucleotides line up with TRBD1. The germline CDR1 and CDR2 sequences are SGHRS and YFSETQ. This CDR3 is 15 amino acids long. The V gene end was trimmed by 3 bases and the J gene end by 0 bases; junction bases not matched to a gene: 4. CDR3 in DNA: TGCGCCAGCAGCTGGGGACAGGTAATGAACACTGAAGCTTTCTTT. Protein product: CASSWGQVMNTEAFF.

A remark on this clone: A read error may produce the germline difference seen at one junction end. The rearrangement uses TRBV28 and TRBJ2-5, with D possibly TRBD2 on 5 matching bases. CDR1 is MDHEN, CDR2 SYDVKM, per germline. The CDR3 is 15 amino acids. CDR3 loop: CASSLLVDASSLGDF. CDR3 nucleotides: TGTGCCAGCAGTTTGTTAGTCGACGCATCCTCTCTCGGGGACTTC.

The genes are TRBV6-5 and TRBJ2-3; TRBD2 aligns across 10 bases. The CDR3 spans 15 residues. V lost 7 bases and J lost 4; bases outside the gene matches: 8. The V gene's germline CDR1 is MNHEY and CDR2 SVGAGI. The DNA of the CDR3 is TGTGCCAGCACTAGGTCTAGCGGGAGCGCAGATACGCAGTATTTT. It translates to CASTRSSGSADTQYF.

The sample holds a few counts of this clone. The CDR3 DNA reads as TGCGCCAGCAGCCAAGGGACTAGCGGGAGGTCCTACGAGCAGTACTTC. Its translation: CASSQGTSGRSYEQYF. The chain uses TRBV4-1 and TRBJ2-7, with 14 nucleotides matching TRBD2. After removal of 1 base from V and 1 base from J, the junction contained 0 bases not matched to a gene. The CDR3 length is 16 residues. Looked up from germline, CDR1 is MGHRA and CDR2 is YSYEKL.

This chain uses TRBV19 with TRBJ2-2; a weak D match, TRBD1 (5 bases). V was cut by 5 bases and J by 1 base, with 23 bases left in between. CDR3 size: 19 residues. Germline V CDR1 and CDR2: LNHDA, SQIVND (reference sequence). The CDR3 sequence: CASSGRGRDGIWNTGELFF. CDR3 in DNA: TGTGCCAGTAGTGGTAGGGGTAGGGATGGGATCTGGAACACCGGGGAGCTGTTTTTT.

The rearrangement links TRBV5-1 to TRBJ2-2, with 8 bases lining up with TRBD1. There are 18 residues in the CDR3. V gave up 1 base and J gave up 1 base; unmatched junction bases: 9. The V gene's germline CDR1 is SGHRS and CDR2 YFSETQ. The CDR3 sequence is CASSLQGPGTGNTGELFF. CDR3 DNA sequence: TGCGCCAGCAGCTTGCAGGGCCCCGGGACAGGGAACACCGGGGAGCTGTTTTTT.

The chain uses TRBV29-1 and TRBJ2-1; D is unresolved. The ends were cut back, 3 bases at V and 10 bases at J, with 4 bases in the middle. CDR1 and CDR2 from the germline V gene are SQVTM and ANQGSEA. This CDR3 spans 9 amino acids. CDR3 region: CSVDPEQFF. The CDR3 DNA reads as TGCAGCGTTGATCCGGAGCAGTTCTTC.

The chain has TRBV10-3 and TRBJ2-7, with D perhaps TRBD2 (6 bases). The CDR3 sequence is 17 residues long. Germline values: CDR1 ENHRY, CDR2 SYGVKD. V gave up 7 bases and J gave up 1 base, with 23 bases separating them. The CDR3 is CAITTFSQGSGSYEQYF. The CDR3 DNA is TGTGCCATCACCACGTTTAGTCAAGGTAGCGGATCCTACGAGCAGTACTTC.

A few counts support this clone. J is TRBJ1-1 and V is TRBV11-2; 7 bases match TRBD1. The CDR3 totals 16 residues. Germline trimming cut 5 bases from V and 2 bases from J; bases unmatched to any gene: 11. Germline CDR1 SGHAT, CDR2 FQNNGV. The CDR3 coding sequence is TGTGCCAGCAGCCTAGGGGGCCGCGACGGTAACACTGAAGCTTTCTTT. This sequence encodes CASSLGGRDGNTEAFF.

The CDR3 loop is CASGGQGNQPQHF. In DNA, the CDR3 is TGTGCCAGCGGGGGACAGGGTAATCAGCCCCAGCATTTT. The chain is built from TRBV7-2 and TRBJ1-5; 9 positions agree with TRBD1. The CDR3 consists of 13 residues. Per germline, CDR1 SGHTA and CDR2 FQGNSA. Trimming removed 8 bases from V and 4 bases from J; junction bases left unmatched: 3.

The CDR3 is CASSQDPAGVNTEAFF. Here the CDR3 DNA reads TGTGCCAGCAGCCAAGATCCCGCAGGGGTAAACACTGAAGCTTTCTTT. The chain links TRBV3-1 (or the pseudogene TRBV3-2) to TRBJ1-1; D is perhaps TRBD1 (6 bases). Germline CDR1 is LGHDT and CDR2 is YNNKEL (reference sequence). The CDR3 covers 16 residues. With 0 bases removed from V and 2 bases from J, the gap between germline ends came to 13 bases.

This clone was counted once. The chain uses TRBV3-1 (or the pseudogene TRBV3-2) and TRBJ1-5, with 7 bases identical to TRBD1. Looked up from germline, CDR1 is LGHDT and CDR2 is YNNKEL (reference sequence). V shed 1 base, J shed 3 bases, and the junction held 9 bases outside the gene matches. The CDR3 runs to 17 residues. This CDR3 reads CASSQGRGTANNQPQHF. CDR3 bases: TGTGCCAGCAGCCAAGGGAGAGGGACAGCTAACAATCAGCCCCAGCATTTT.

J is TRBJ1-2 and V is TRBV3-1 (or the pseudogene TRBV3-2); no clear D. Deletions cut 0 bases from V and 4 bases from J, with 6 bases between. Germline CDR1 and CDR2: LGHDT and YNNKEL (reference sequence). CDR3 length: 13 amino acids. DNA of the CDR3: TGTGCCAGCAGCCAAGAGGGCATCTATGGCTACACCTTC. Amino acids: CASSQEGIYGYTF.

This chain joins TRBV18 and TRBJ2-3; 11 positions agree with TRBD2. In germline, CDR1 is KGHSH, CDR2 LQKENI. V lost 8 bases to trimming and J lost 4 bases; unmatched junction nucleotides: 2. There are 13 residues in the CDR3. CDR3 DNA: TGTGCCAGCCTAGCGGGAGGAGCAGATACGCAGTATTTT. This codes for CASLAGGADTQYF.

This clone was recorded once. The chain has TRBV12-1 and TRBJ2-7; no check of the table's D call, TRBD2, against the DNA was made. TRBV12-1 is labeled a pseudogene. This CDR3 region has 15 residues. The DNA of the CDR3 is TGTGCCAGCAGCCAAGCCGGACTCCTATCCTACGAGCAGTACTTC. It translates to CASSQAGLLSYEQYF.